The sequence of this TCR beta chain was determined in a study of Graves' ophthalmopathy and Graves' hyperthyroidism. CDR3 length: 11 amino acids. Germline CDR1 and CDR2: MNHNS and SASEGT. Trimming stripped 7 bases from V and 6 bases from J, with 10 bases between. Ophthalmopathy donors were characterized by moderate-to-severe activity, CAS of at least 3, NOSPECS of at least 4, and duration under 3 months. Amplification targeted the TCR beta CDR3 regions, with RNA transcripts as the source material. First-round RT-PCR employed HTBI primers, with a second-round multiplex PCR after it. Each CDR3 protein gets one entry after TCRdb re-called the multiplex PCR reads with MiXCR. Among 150,000 to 200,000 distinct CDR3 sequences listed, around two fifths were seen once.

The clonotype originates from a man aged 25-45 years with Graves' ophthalmopathy. Sequencing was performed on peripheral blood. The chain employs TRBV6-1 and TRBJ2-7; D is uncertain. CDR3 nucleotides: TGTGCCAGCACCCTCATGCGCGAGCAGTACTTC. Translating gives CASTLMREQYF.